This passage covers 28 T cell receptor beta chains from one sample sequenced in a study of blood T cell repertoires in COVID-19. Assay used: immunoSEQ multiplex PCR; TCRdb lists only in-frame clones, some missing. This sample has approximately 300,000 clones, with 80% to 95% found just once. The material sequenced was PBMCs or T cells enriched from blood (not recorded which). The receptor set was obtained from a woman younger than 45 who had recovered from COVID-19.

The gene calls are TRBV9 and TRBJ2-5, with D possibly matching TRBD1 (5 bases). The germline gives CDR1 SGDLS, CDR2 YYNGEE. CDR3 length: 16 residues. V gave up 1 base and J gave up 4 bases, with 17 bases separating them. The CDR3, as DNA: TGTGCCAGCAGCGTAACTGGGGCATGGCAAGGAGAGACCCAGTACTTC. This gives the protein CASSVTGAWQGETQYF.

V gene TRBV6-5 combines with J gene TRBJ2-7; no clear D. Germline V gene data show CDR1 as MNHEY and CDR2 as SVGAGI. V was cut by 8 bases and J by 9 bases, with 11 bases left in between. The CDR3 loop spans 10 amino acids. The CDR3 sequence: CASYRVRQYF. The CDR3, as DNA: TGTGCCAGCTACCGGGTAAGGCAGTACTTC.

The chain has TRBV15 and TRBJ1-4; D is perhaps TRBD1 (6 bases). CDR3 length: 18 residues. Deletions cut 0 bases from V and 0 bases from J, with 14 bases between. Germline values: CDR1 LNHNV, CDR2 YYDKDF (reference sequence). CDR3: CATSRDYAGVATNEKLFF. The CDR3 DNA reads TGTGCCACCAGCAGAGATTATGCAGGGGTTGCAACTAATGAAAAACTGTTTTTT.

The rearrangement links TRBV5-4 to TRBJ2-1; 9 positions match TRBD2. With V trimmed by 1 base and J by 9 bases, 2 bases remained unmatched. The CDR3 sequence is 13 residues long. Germline-derived CDR1 and CDR2 are SGHNT and YYREEE (reference sequence). The CDR3 DNA follows: TGTGCCAGCAGCTTGAGTAGCGGGGGTGAGCAGTTCTTC. Protein sequence: CASSLSSGGEQFF.

This sequence joins TRBV28 and TRBJ1-1; D might be TRBD1 (5 bases). Trimming cost V 6 bases and J 2 bases, with 13 bases left between them. Germline V gene lookup returns CDR1 MDHEN and CDR2 SYDVKM. The CDR3 runs to 14 residues. CDR3 in amino acids: CASSYDSLNTEAFF. CDR3 nucleotide sequence: TGTGCCAGCAGCTACGACAGCCTCAACACTGAAGCTTTCTTT.

To note about this clone: Its ends do not fully match the called genes, so a read error is possible. The chain recombines TRBV7-2 with TRBJ2-1; 8 bases map to TRBD1. CDR1 SGHTA and CDR2 FQGNSA come from the germline V gene. This CDR3 comprises 15 residues. Here the CDR3 DNA reads TGTGCCAGCAGGGGGCCCGGGACAGGCTACGATGAGCAGTTCTTC. Its translation: CASRGPGTGYDEQFF.

J is TRBJ1-1 and V is TRBV6-9, with unresolved D. Germline values: CDR1 MNHGY, CDR2 SVAAGI. This CDR3 contains 10 residues. This CDR3 is CPQENTEAFF. CDR3 nucleotides: TGTCCTCAGGAGAACACTGAAGCTTTCTTT.

This sequence joins TRBV5-4 and TRBJ1-1, with a tentative D call TRBD1 (6 bases). There are 16 residues in the CDR3. From germline, CDR1 is SGHNT and CDR2 YYREEE (reference sequence). With 0 bases removed from V and 5 bases from J, the gap between germline ends came to 17 bases. This chain's CDR3 is CASSLGTGTSRTEAFF. CDR3 in DNA: TGTGCCAGCAGCTTGGGCACCGGGACAAGTAGAACTGAAGCTTTCTTT.

This clone has a handful of counts. The chain links TRBV5-1 to TRBJ1-2; TRBD1 matches 7 bases. After removal of 0 bases from V and 7 bases from J, the junction contained 3 bases not matched to a gene. The CDR3 is 13 residues long. Germline CDR1 reads SGHRS; CDR2 reads YFSETQ. CDR3 sequence: CASSLDGTAGYTF. In nucleotides, the CDR3 is TGCGCCAGCAGCTTGGATGGGACAGCTGGCTACACCTTC.

This chain connects TRBV7-2 to TRBJ2-2; D uncertain. Germline V gene lookup returns CDR1 SGHTA and CDR2 FQGNSA. The ends were cut back, 5 bases at V and 5 bases at J, with 12 bases in the middle. The CDR3 is 14 residues long. The CDR3 loop is CASSPSSGTGELFF. For the CDR3, the DNA is TGTGCCAGCAGCCCGTCCTCCGGGACCGGGGAGCTGTTTTTT.

V and J are TRBV28 and TRBJ1-2; TRBD1 matches 7 bases. V dropped 4 bases and J dropped 7; count of bases not matched to a gene: 12. This CDR3 region has 15 residues. Germline lookup yields CDR1 MDHEN and CDR2 SYDVKM. The CDR3 nucleotides read TGTGCCAGCAGTTCAATCAAGGGGGCGCGGAGTGGCTACACCTTC. Translating it yields CASSSIKGARSGYTF.

This chain joins TRBV4-3 and TRBJ2-7; 10 nucleotides line up with TRBD1. CDR1 and CDR2 (germline): LGHNA, YSLEER. Trimming took 1 base from V and 3 from J; bases not matched to a gene: 3. The CDR3 length is 15 residues. DNA for the CDR3: TGCGCCAGCAGCCAAGGGGACAGGGGTATCTACGAGCAGTACTTC. Its protein product is CASSQGDRGIYEQYF.

This clone occurred a few times. V is TRBV5-4 and J is TRBJ1-6; TRBD1 matches at 7 bases. Looked up from germline, CDR1 is SGHNT and CDR2 is YYREEE (reference sequence). This CDR3 is built from 18 residues. With V trimmed by 3 bases and J by 8 bases, 17 bases remained unmatched. In nucleotides, the CDR3 is TGTGCCAGCAGCTCATCAGGGGGGCAGCGATTGGGGTATTCACCCCTCCACTTT. Its translation is CASSSSGGQRLGYSPLHF.

The chain employs TRBV25-1 and TRBJ2-1; 8 bases are a match to TRBD2. The trim removed 9 bases at V and 3 bases at J, leaving 7 bases unmatched. Germline V CDR1 and CDR2: MGHDK, SYGVNS. The CDR3 spans 14 residues. In DNA form, the CDR3 reads TGTGCCAGTCAGACGGGGGGGCTCTACAATGAGCAGTTCTTC. This translates into CASQTGGLYNEQFF.

This chain joins TRBV5-1 and TRBJ1-2, with 8 bases matching TRBD1. With 4 bases clipped from V and 7 bases from J, the junction kept 12 bases outside the gene matches. Germline assignment: CDR1 SGHRS and CDR2 YFSETQ. The CDR3 loop spans 15 amino acids. CDR3 region: CASSLRPTGERGYTF. CDR3 bases: TGCGCCAGCAGCCTTCGACCGACAGGGGAGCGTGGCTACACCTTC.

The chain employs TRBV5-6 and TRBJ2-7; perhaps TRBD1 as D (6 bases). V gave up 0 bases and J gave up 9 bases, with 10 bases separating them. The CDR3 spans 12 residues. Germline V gene sequence: CDR1 SGHDT, CDR2 YYEEEE. CDR3 DNA: TGTGCCAGCAGCTTGGGTGGGACACGGCAGTACTTC. Translated, it gives CASSLGGTRQYF. Supplemented by reference TRBV5-6 and TRBJ2-7, the full variable domain reads DAGVTQSPTHLIKTRGQQVTLRCSPKSGHDTVSWYQQALGQGPQFIFQYYEEEERQRGNFPDRFSGHQFPNYSSELNVNALLLGDSALYLCASSLGGTRQYFGPGTRLTVT.

This clone was counted once. The chain uses TRBV6-2 or TRBV6-3 and TRBJ1-2, with 7 bases lining up with TRBD1. The CDR3 length is 14 residues. Trimming took 0 bases from V and 4 from J; bases not matched to a gene: 2. CDR1 is MNHEY, CDR2 SVGEGT, per germline. The DNA for the CDR3 is TGTGCCAGCAGTTACTCCGGGACAGCCTATGGCTACACCTTC. Its protein product is CASSYSGTAYGYTF.

The rearrangement uses TRBV6-2 or TRBV6-3 and TRBJ1-5, with D possibly being TRBD1 (6 bases). Germline values: CDR1 MNHEY, CDR2 SVGEGT. V lost 2 bases to trimming and J lost 0 bases, with 14 bases between them. The CDR3 runs to 17 residues. CDR3 loop: CASSYASTGFSNQPQHF. CDR3 nucleotides: TGTGCCAGCAGTTACGCATCGACAGGCTTTAGCAATCAGCCCCAGCATTTT.

The chain employs TRBV19 and TRBJ1-2; D remains ambiguous. V was cut by 6 bases and J by 0 bases, with 5 bases left in between. This CDR3 has 12 residues. In germline, CDR1 is LNHDA, CDR2 SQIVND (reference sequence). CDR3 nucleotides: TGTGCCAGTAGCGTGTCTAACTATGGCTACACCTTC. Translating it yields CASSVSNYGYTF. Full variable domain (missing parts from reference TRBV19 and TRBJ1-2): DGGITQSPKYLFRKEGQNVTLSCEQNLNHDAMYWYRQDPGQGLRLIYYSQIVNDFQKGDIAEGYSVSREKKESFPLTVTSAQKNPTAFYLCASSVSNYGYTFGSGTRLTVV.

V and J are TRBV28 and TRBJ1-1, with a possible D match to TRBD1 (6 bases). Germline CDR1 is MDHEN and CDR2 is SYDVKM. The CDR3 runs 14 residues. Trimming cost V 2 bases and J 4 bases, with 11 bases left between them. CDR3 sequence reads: CASSLSRGATEAFF. In DNA, the CDR3 is TGTGCCAGCAGTTTAAGCCGGGGGGCCACTGAAGCTTTCTTT.

The chain joins TRBV7-3 to TRBJ2-2; TRBD1 matches at 7 bases. Germline V CDR1 and CDR2: SGHTA, FQGTGA. This CDR3 region has 16 residues. Germline trimming cut 5 bases from V and 1 base from J; bases unmatched to any gene: 7. Here the CDR3 reads CASSPWTGVNTGELFF. The CDR3 nucleotides read TGTGCCAGCAGCCCCTGGACAGGAGTGAACACCGGGGAGCTGTTTTTT.

The chain recombines TRBV6-5 with TRBJ1-6, with D unresolved. The CDR3 contains 15 residues. V gave up 2 bases and J gave up 7 bases, with 12 bases separating them. From germline, CDR1 is MNHEY and CDR2 SVGAGI. The CDR3 loop reads CASSYLRSSNSPLHF. DNA for the CDR3: TGTGCCAGCAGTTACCTCAGGTCATCCAATTCACCCCTCCACTTT.

This chain links TRBV11-2 with TRBJ2-7; 7 bases are a match to TRBD2. Germline V lookup: CDR1 SGHAT, CDR2 FQNNGV. CDR3 length: 13 residues. J was trimmed by 0 bases and V by 4 bases; bases with no gene match: 0. DNA of the CDR3: TGTGCCAGCAGCTGGGGGGGCTCCTACGAGCAGTACTTC. Translated, it gives CASSWGGSYEQYF.

The V call is TRBV24-1, the J call TRBJ2-1; possibly TRBD2 for D (6 bases). This CDR3 is built from 15 residues. Trimming cost V 3 bases and J 5 bases, with 13 bases left between them. Germline CDR1 is KGHDR and CDR2 is SFDVKD. In DNA form, the CDR3 reads TGTGCCACCAGTGATGATAGGAGGGGAAACAATGAGCAGTTCTTC. It is translated as CATSDDRRGNNEQFF.

The J gene is TRBJ2-1, the V gene TRBV24-1, with 7 bases fitting TRBD2. The CDR3 length is 14 residues. J was trimmed by 10 bases and V by 0 bases; bases with no gene match: 5. Germline V CDR1 and CDR2: KGHDR, SFDVKD. CDR3 DNA sequence: TGTGCCACCAGTGATTTGCGCGGGAGAGGCGAGCAGTTCTTC. This codes for CATSDLRGRGEQFF.

As to this clone: The junction differs from germline at one of its ends, possibly a read error. The rearrangement links TRBV12-3 or TRBV12-4 to TRBJ2-1; 8 bases align to TRBD1. CDR3 size: 11 residues. The CDR3 region has the DNA TGTGCCAGCAGTTTATCGGACAGGGCCCTCTTC. This encodes CASSLSDRALF.

J is TRBJ1-5 and V is TRBV7-9; perhaps TRBD1 as D (6 bases). Trimming took off 5 bases at V and 3 bases at J, with 14 bases between the two ends. Looked up from germline, CDR1 is SEHNR and CDR2 is FQNEAQ (reference sequence). CDR3 length: 15 amino acids. CDR3 nucleotide sequence: TGTGCCAGCAGCCCCATACAGGGTAACAATCAGCCCCAGCATTTT. It is translated as CASSPIQGNNQPQHF.

CDR3 in DNA: TGTGCCAGCAGCTTAGCCCACCCGGAGTTCCCGTACAATGAGCAGTTCTTC. Its protein is CASSLAHPEFPYNEQFF. The chain couples TRBV11-3 to TRBJ2-1; D remains unclear. This CDR3 is 17 amino acids long. Looked up from germline, CDR1 is SGHNT and CDR2 is YENEEA. V lost 1 base and J lost 4, with 17 bases in between.